The 16 T cell receptor beta chains below were found in one sample sequenced in a study of control samples from healthy donors and cancer patients (dated by TCRdb to 2020 to 2022). Library preparation was by the immunoSEQ multiplex PCR assay. TCRdb holds this immuneACCESS table with in-frame rearrangements only. Some clones are missing; in checked studies, unresolved V genes explain under half, and the rest has no known cause. In all, the sample holds fewer than 200,000 clones, and about 94% of those were seen once. The ten largest clones capture roughly 4% of the sample. The source material was blood. These receptors were collected from a woman aged 55-69 years in good health.

This chain links TRBV5-4 with TRBJ1-2; TRBD1 aligns across 10 bases. The CDR3 loop spans 15 amino acids. CDR1 is SGHNT and CDR2 is YYREEE in the germline V gene (reference sequence). The junction had 6 bases not matched to a gene; V was cut back by 3 bases and J by 4 bases. The CDR3 loop reads CASSSGQGLSYGYTF. The CDR3 nucleotides read TGTGCCAGCAGCTCGGGACAGGGGTTATCCTATGGCTACACCTTC.

This clone was found once. V and J are TRBV2 and TRBJ1-2; TRBD1 might be the D (6 bases). Trimming removed 3 bases from V and 2 bases from J, with 16 bases in between. CDR1 and CDR2 (germline): SNHLY, FYNNEI. There are 16 residues in the CDR3. The CDR3, as DNA: TGTGCCAGCAGTGACGCGGGGGGCGAAACCAACTATGGCTACACCTTC. Protein sequence: CASSDAGGETNYGYTF.

The chain carries TRBV11-2 and TRBJ2-1, with D possibly matching TRBD1 (6 bases). This CDR3 comprises 12 residues. Trimming pared 5 bases from V and 8 bases from J, leaving 10 bases between. CDR1 and CDR2 from the germline V gene are SGHAT and FQNNGV. CDR3 bases: TGTGCCAGCAGCACAAACAGGGATGAGCAGTTCTTC. Protein: CASSTNRDEQFF.

The chain combines TRBV5-8 with TRBJ2-7, with D unresolved. This CDR3 is 14 amino acids long. Trimming pared 1 base from V and 2 bases from J, leaving 10 bases between. CDR1 and CDR2 (germline): SGHTS, YDEGEE. CDR3 residues: CASSLHSLTYEQYF. The CDR3 DNA reads TGTGCCAGCAGCTTGCACAGTTTAACCTACGAGCAGTACTTC.

The genes are TRBV5-1 and TRBJ1-1; a possible D gene is TRBD1 (5 bases). Germline CDR1 is SGHRS and CDR2 is YFSETQ. The length of the CDR3 is 15 residues. V lost 0 bases, J lost 2 bases, and 11 bases lay in between. The CDR3 bases are TGCGCCAGCAGCTTGGCGATGGGGCAAAACACTGAAGCTTTCTTT. Protein sequence: CASSLAMGQNTEAFF.

This rearrangement joins TRBV5-1 to TRBJ2-2; D remains ambiguous. The V gene's germline CDR1 is SGHRS and CDR2 YFSETQ. The V gene lost 0 bases and the J gene lost 1 base, with 7 bases spanning the gap. The CDR3 extends over 15 amino acids. As DNA, the CDR3 is TGCGCCAGCAGCTTGGAACTCCAGAACACCGGGGAGCTGTTTTTT. Translated, it gives CASSLELQNTGELFF. The full variable domain, completed using reference TRBV5-1 and TRBJ2-2, is KAGVTQTPRYLIKTRGQQVTLSCSPISGHRSVSWYQQTPGQGLQFLFEYFSETQRNKGNFPGRFSGRQFSNSRSEMNVSTLELGDSALYLCASSLELQNTGELFFGEGSRLTVL.

The chain couples TRBV7-8 to TRBJ2-6; D is unclear. The V gene lost 5 bases and the J gene lost 0 bases, with 23 bases spanning the gap. This CDR3 spans 20 amino acids. The V gene's germline CDR1 is SGHVS and CDR2 FQNEAQ. CDR3 amino acids: CASSPRAYGSLSSGANVLTF. The CDR3 DNA is TGTGCCAGCAGCCCACGGGCTTACGGCAGCCTGAGCTCTGGGGCCAACGTCCTGACTTTC.

CDR3 sequence reads: CASSFTGGGSQPQHF. The CDR3 DNA reads as TGTGCCAGCAGCTTTACAGGGGGCGGAAGTCAGCCCCAGCATTTT. This rearrangement joins TRBV7-8 to TRBJ1-5, with 9 bases identical to TRBD1. V dropped 3 bases and J dropped 6; count of bases not matched to a gene: 6. This CDR3 has 15 residues. Germline assignment: CDR1 SGHVS and CDR2 FQNEAQ.

The CDR3 DNA reads TGTGCCAGCAGTTACTTGCCCGATCAGCCCCAGCATTTT. This sequence encodes CASSYLPDQPQHF. V gene TRBV6-5 combines with J gene TRBJ1-5; D uncertain. The V and J ends lost 1 base and 5 bases respectively, with 6 bases between them. Germline V CDR1 and CDR2: MNHEY, SVGAGI. CDR3 size: 13 residues.

The chain has TRBV20-1 and TRBJ2-7, with D hard to call. The V end was cut by 5 bases, the J end by 4 bases, with 9 bases between. The CDR3 totals 11 residues. Germline assignment: CDR1 DFQATT and CDR2 SNEGSKA (reference sequence). CDR3 sequence: CSAGGLYEQYF. CDR3 coding DNA: TGCAGTGCTGGTGGATTGTACGAGCAGTACTTC.

The J gene is TRBJ1-1, the V gene TRBV25-1; a weak D match, TRBD1 (6 bases). The germline V gene encodes CDR1 MGHDK and CDR2 SYGVNS. The CDR3 is made up of 15 amino acids. Between the trimmed V and J ends, which lost 0 bases and 1 base, there was a span of 9 bases. CDR3 sequence: CASSEYQGWNTEAFF. The CDR3, as DNA: TGTGCCAGCAGTGAATATCAGGGGTGGAACACTGAAGCTTTCTTT.

The V gene is TRBV5-1, the J gene TRBJ2-7, with 8 nucleotides matching TRBD1. The CDR3 covers 13 residues. Germline trimming cut 4 bases from V and 3 bases from J; bases unmatched to any gene: 3. Germline V CDR1 and CDR2: SGHRS, YFSETQ. The CDR3 reads CASSPDRVYEQYF. The CDR3 DNA sequence: TGCGCCAGCAGCCCGGACAGGGTCTACGAGCAGTACTTC.

The chain joins TRBV7-2 to TRBJ2-5; 7 bases agree with TRBD1. V gave up 5 bases and J gave up 3 bases; unmatched junction bases: 3. This CDR3 spans 13 amino acids. In germline, CDR1 is SGHTA, CDR2 FQGNSA. CDR3 residues: CASSRQGEETQYF. The CDR3 DNA sequence: TGTGCCAGCAGCCGACAGGGTGAAGAGACCCAGTACTTC.

This chain joins TRBV5-1 and TRBJ1-4, with TRBD1 as a possible D gene (6 bases). The CDR3 totals 15 residues. Germline lookup yields CDR1 SGHRS and CDR2 YFSETQ. With 0 bases removed from V and 5 bases from J, the gap between germline ends came to 11 bases. The CDR3 spells CASSLVAGANEKLFF. DNA of the CDR3: TGCGCCAGCAGCTTGGTGGCAGGGGCGAATGAAAAACTGTTTTTT.

This chain uses TRBV7-9 with TRBJ1-1; 8 nucleotides match TRBD1. CDR3 length equals 17 residues. Germline V gene data show CDR1 as SEHNR and CDR2 as FQNEAQ (reference sequence). The J segment lost 4 bases and the V segment lost 4 bases, leaving 14 bases of the junction unmatched. The CDR3 loop reads CASSSLQWDRLRTEAFF. The CDR3 DNA reads TGTGCCAGCAGCTCACTCCAATGGGACAGGTTGCGCACTGAAGCTTTCTTT.

In its sample, this clone was seen once. This chain connects TRBV9 to TRBJ2-5, with no clear D. Trimming shortened V by 3 bases and J by 2 bases, and 8 bases separated the two germline ends. The germline V gene has CDR1 SGDLS and CDR2 YYNGEE. The CDR3 spans 13 residues. The CDR3 protein is CASSAGSQETQYF. DNA for the CDR3: TGTGCCAGCAGCGCTGGATCGCAAGAGACCCAGTACTTC.